These T cell receptor beta chains were read from a single sample in a study of cytomegalovirus exposure and HLA in healthy donors. Here immunoSEQ multiplex PCR was the method, and the copy in TCRdb shows in-frame clones only, minus some. The sample includes about 51,000 clones, around 82% of them seen just once. The sequenced material came from PBMCs. The receptor set was obtained from a boy aged 5-17 years in good health and CMV-seropositive. Each CDR3 is given with its conserved first and last residue. The order of the fields is CDR3 protein, CDR3 DNA, J gene, D gene, clone size, V gene. D genes are given only for firm matches. Rows give clone size only sometimes, using once, few, many, or a class for an expanded clone.

CDR3 protein: CASSYLPGGTSYEQYF; CDR3 DNA: TGTGCCAGCAGTTACTTACCAGGGGGTACCTCCTACGAGCAGTACTTC; J gene: TRBJ2-7; D gene: TRBD1; clone size: .; V gene: TRBV6-5
CDR3 protein: CASSFAGSGYTF; CDR3 DNA: TGTGCCAGCAGTTTCGCGGGCTCCGGCTACACCTTC; J gene: TRBJ1-2; D gene: .; clone size: .; V gene: TRBV6-1
CDR3 protein: CASSGDGGEGTEAFF; CDR3 DNA: TGTGCCAGCAGCGGAGACGGAGGGGAAGGCACTGAAGCTTTCTTT; J gene: TRBJ1-1; D gene: .; clone size: .; V gene: TRBV9
CDR3 protein: CASFSRFNTEAFF; CDR3 DNA: TGTGCCAGCTTCTCGCGATTCAACACTGAAGCTTTCTTT; J gene: TRBJ1-1; D gene: .; clone size: .; V gene: TRBV25-1
CDR3 protein: CATSRTGGLAEQYF; CDR3 DNA: TGTGCCACCTCGAGGACAGGGGGCCTCGCCGAGCAGTACTTC; J gene: TRBJ2-7; D gene: TRBD1; clone size: .; V gene: TRBV28
CDR3 protein: CASNPSFSSYEQYF; CDR3 DNA: TGTGCCAGTAACCCTAGCTTCAGCTCCTACGAGCAGTACTTC; J gene: TRBJ2-7; D gene: .; clone size: once; V gene: TRBV19
CDR3 protein: CASSVGSEQFF; CDR3 DNA: TGTGCCAGCAGCGTAGGCAGTGAGCAGTTCTTC; J gene: TRBJ2-1; D gene: .; clone size: .; V gene: TRBV9
CDR3 protein: CASSEVLAGGMRTQYF; CDR3 DNA: TGTGCCAGCAGTGAGGTGCTAGCGGGGGGAATGCGTACGCAGTATTTT; J gene: TRBJ2-3; D gene: TRBD2; clone size: .; V gene: TRBV2
CDR3 protein: CASSEWGGTEAFF; CDR3 DNA: TGTGCCAGCAGTGAGTGGGGGGGCACTGAAGCTTTCTTT; J gene: TRBJ1-1; D gene: .; clone size: .; V gene: TRBV2
CDR3 protein: CASSWGGEAFF; CDR3 DNA: TGTGCCAGCAGTTGGGGGGGTGAAGCTTTCTTT; J gene: TRBJ1-1; D gene: .; clone size: .; V gene: TRBV27
CDR3 protein: CASSYSGDQPQHF; CDR3 DNA: TGTGCCAGCAGTTACTCGGGAGATCAGCCCCAGCATTTT; J gene: TRBJ1-5; D gene: .; clone size: .; V gene: TRBV6-6
CDR3 protein: CASSGADTLNTEAFF; CDR3 DNA: TGTGCCAGCAGTGGAGCCGACACGTTGAACACTGAAGCTTTCTTT; J gene: TRBJ1-1; D gene: .; clone size: few; V gene: TRBV25-1
CDR3 protein: CASRGQGIDQQFF; CDR3 DNA: TGTGCCAGCAGGGGACAGGGTATCGATCAGCAGTTCTTC; J gene: TRBJ2-1; D gene: TRBD1; clone size: .; V gene: TRBV6-5
CDR3 protein: CASSLKRGGYNEQFF; CDR3 DNA: TGTGCCAGCAGCTTGAAGCGGGGGGGGTACAATGAGCAGTTCTTC; J gene: TRBJ2-1; D gene: .; clone size: .; V gene: TRBV12-1
CDR3 protein: CASSPPTLKNIQYF; CDR3 DNA: TGTGCCAGCTCACCACCGACTCTCAAAAACATTCAGTACTTC; J gene: TRBJ2-4; D gene: .; clone size: .; V gene: TRBV18
CDR3 protein: CASSLVTGVNTEAFF; CDR3 DNA: TGTGCCAGCAGCTTAGTGACAGGGGTGAACACTGAAGCTTTCTTT; J gene: TRBJ1-1; D gene: TRBD1; clone size: .; V gene: TRBV11-1
CDR3 protein: CASSQLGSLEETQYF; CDR3 DNA: TGCGCCAGCAGCCAATTAGGGTCACTAGAAGAGACCCAGTACTTC; J gene: TRBJ2-5; D gene: .; clone size: .; V gene: TRBV4-1
CDR3 protein: CASSLVGTGGNSPLHF; CDR3 DNA: TGTGCCAGCAGCTTGGTAGGGACAGGGGGTAATTCACCCCTCCACTTT; J gene: TRBJ1-6; D gene: TRBD1; clone size: .; V gene: TRBV5-8
CDR3 protein: CASSSRANALTDTQYF; CDR3 DNA: TGTGCCAGCAGTTCCCGCGCGAACGCCCTCACAGATACGCAGTATTTT; J gene: TRBJ2-3; D gene: .; clone size: .; V gene: TRBV6-5
CDR3 protein: CASSFQTGQETQYF; CDR3 DNA: TGCGCCAGCAGCTTCCAGACAGGTCAAGAGACCCAGTACTTC; J gene: TRBJ2-5; D gene: .; clone size: .; V gene: TRBV5-1
CDR3 protein: CAISAGSETQYF; CDR3 DNA: TGTGCCATCAGTGCCGGGTCCGAGACCCAGTACTTC; J gene: TRBJ2-5; D gene: .; clone size: .; V gene: TRBV10-3
CDR3 protein: CASSVEGDPMNTEAFF; CDR3 DNA: TGTGCCAGCAGCGTAGAGGGGGACCCTATGAACACTGAAGCTTTCTTT; J gene: TRBJ1-1; D gene: .; clone size: .; V gene: TRBV9
CDR3 protein: CASSQVRGRFGGYTF; CDR3 DNA: TGCGCCAGCAGCCAAGTCAGGGGGCGTTTTGGTGGCTACACCTTC; J gene: TRBJ1-2; D gene: TRBD1; clone size: .; V gene: TRBV4-1
CDR3 protein: CASSAQGNTIYF; CDR3 DNA: TGTGCCAGCAGCGCCCAGGGGAACACCATATATTTT; J gene: TRBJ1-3; D gene: .; clone size: .; V gene: TRBV9
CDR3 protein: CSSSLRPALTYEQYF; CDR3 DNA: TGTTCCAGCAGCTTACGCCCCGCCCTAACCTACGAGCAGTACTTC; J gene: TRBJ2-7; D gene: .; clone size: .; V gene: TRBV7-9
CDR3 protein: CASGGGWTEAFF; CDR3 DNA: TGTGCCAGCGGTGGCGGCTGGACTGAAGCTTTCTTT; J gene: TRBJ1-1; D gene: .; clone size: .; V gene: TRBV6-5